This entry concerns a single T cell receptor (beta chain). Antigen: not known. Stable hyperthyroidism referred to disease that showed no ophthalmopathy within 18 months of follow-up. Among the exclusions were patients with other autoimmune diseases, uncontrolled infections, pregnancy or lactation. Diagnosis was based on clinical symptoms, serum thyroxine, TRAb, thyroid ultrasound and orbital computed tomography. This sample is part of a study of Graves' ophthalmopathy and Graves' hyperthyroidism. Findings of the study overall: Among expanded thyroid clonotypes above 0.001 frequency, most also occurred in blood.

RNA transcripts served as template for amplifying TCR beta CDR3 sequences. The workflow started with a first-round RT-PCR run with HTBI primers and then moved on to a second-round multiplex PCR. One entry per CDR3 protein results from TCRdb running MiXCR on the multiplex PCR reads. The sample holds about 370,000 distinct CDR3 sequences, roughly a sixth seen once. Trimming removed 3 bases from V and 2 bases from J; junction bases left unmatched: 4. The CDR3 is 16 amino acids. From germline, CDR1 is SGHRS and CDR2 YFSETQ. The source is an adult woman with stable Graves' hyperthyroidism. The material sequenced was peripheral blood. The rearrangement links TRBV5-1 to TRBJ2-5; 13 positions agree with TRBD2. DNA for the CDR3: TGCGCCAGCAGCTGGACTAGCGGGAGCATTCAAGAGACCCAGTACTTC. As protein: CASSWTSGSIQETQYF.